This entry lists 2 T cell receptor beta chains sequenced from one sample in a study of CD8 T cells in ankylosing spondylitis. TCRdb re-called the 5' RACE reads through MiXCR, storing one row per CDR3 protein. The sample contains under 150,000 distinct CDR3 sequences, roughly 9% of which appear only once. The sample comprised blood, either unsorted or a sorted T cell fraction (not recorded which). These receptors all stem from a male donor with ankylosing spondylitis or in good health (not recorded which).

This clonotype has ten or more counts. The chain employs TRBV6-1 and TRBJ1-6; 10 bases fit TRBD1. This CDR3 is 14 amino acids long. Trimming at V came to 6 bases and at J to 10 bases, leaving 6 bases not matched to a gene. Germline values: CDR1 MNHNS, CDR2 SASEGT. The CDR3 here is CASRRTGGSSPLHF. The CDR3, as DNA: TGTGCCAGCAGACGGACAGGGGGTAGCTCACCCCTCCACTTT.

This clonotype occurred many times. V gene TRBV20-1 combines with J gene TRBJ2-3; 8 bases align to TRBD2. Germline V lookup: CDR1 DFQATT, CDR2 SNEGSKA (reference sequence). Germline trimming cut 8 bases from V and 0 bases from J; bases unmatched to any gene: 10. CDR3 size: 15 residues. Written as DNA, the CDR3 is TGCAGTCAAATAAAGCGGGAGCCTAGCACAGATACGCAGTATTTT. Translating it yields CSQIKREPSTDTQYF.